This T cell receptor beta chain was recorded in a study of technical replicates of blood from a few donors. Only in-frame clones appear in the TCRdb table, and some are missing; sequencing was by immunoSEQ multiplex PCR. This sample has about 69,000 clones; 75% to 90% occur once, and the top ten carry approximately 5%. Germline V gene sequence: CDR1 SGHTA, CDR2 FQGNSA. The CDR3 spans 15 residues. Trimming shortened V by 1 base and J by 2 bases, and 12 bases separated the two germline ends. The V call is TRBV7-2, the J call TRBJ2-7, with D possibly matching TRBD1 (7 bases). Sequencing was performed on PBMCs. The source of this sequence is a human donor in good health. Some clones in this sample may be carry-over from other donors' samples. CDR3 amino acids: CASSLEGGGTYEQYF. CDR3 DNA sequence: TGTGCCAGCAGCTTAGAAGGGGGCGGGACCTACGAGCAGTACTTC.